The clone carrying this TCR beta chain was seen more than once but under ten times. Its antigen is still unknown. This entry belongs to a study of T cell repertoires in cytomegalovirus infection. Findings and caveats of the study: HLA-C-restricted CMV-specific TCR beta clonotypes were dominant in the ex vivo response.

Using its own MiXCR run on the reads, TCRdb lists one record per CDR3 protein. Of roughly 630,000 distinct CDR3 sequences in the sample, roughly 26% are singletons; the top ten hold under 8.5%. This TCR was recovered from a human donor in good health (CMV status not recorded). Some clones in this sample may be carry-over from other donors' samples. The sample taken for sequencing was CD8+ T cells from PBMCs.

CDR3 sequence (DNA): TGTGCCAGCAGCTTAGGGACAGCCCAAGAGACCCAGTACTTC. It specifies CASSLGTAQETQYF. This sequence joins TRBV11-2 and TRBJ2-5; tentative D call: TRBD1 (6 bases). The CDR3 runs to 14 residues. V gave up 1 base and J gave up 1 base, with 7 bases separating them. Germline V gene data show CDR1 as SGHAT and CDR2 as FQNNGV. Full variable domain (outside the CDR3, taken from reference TRBV11-2 and TRBJ2-5): EAGVAQSPRYKIIEKRQSVAFWCNPISGHATLYWYQQILGQGPKLLIQFQNNGVVDDSQLPKDRFSAERLKGVDSTLKIQPAKLEDSAVYLCASSLGTAQETQYFGPGTRLLVL.